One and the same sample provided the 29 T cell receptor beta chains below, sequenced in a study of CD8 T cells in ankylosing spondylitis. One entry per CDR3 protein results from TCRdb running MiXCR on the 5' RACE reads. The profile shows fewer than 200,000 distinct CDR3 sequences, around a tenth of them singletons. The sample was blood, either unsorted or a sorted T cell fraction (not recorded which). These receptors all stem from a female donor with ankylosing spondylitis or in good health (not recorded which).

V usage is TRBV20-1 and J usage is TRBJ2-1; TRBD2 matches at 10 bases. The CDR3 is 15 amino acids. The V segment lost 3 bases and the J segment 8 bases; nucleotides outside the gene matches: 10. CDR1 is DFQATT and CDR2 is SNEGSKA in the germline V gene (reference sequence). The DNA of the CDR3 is TGCAGTGCTAGTATGCCAGCGGGAGGGCCAGATGAGCAGTTCTTC. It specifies CSASMPAGGPDEQFF.

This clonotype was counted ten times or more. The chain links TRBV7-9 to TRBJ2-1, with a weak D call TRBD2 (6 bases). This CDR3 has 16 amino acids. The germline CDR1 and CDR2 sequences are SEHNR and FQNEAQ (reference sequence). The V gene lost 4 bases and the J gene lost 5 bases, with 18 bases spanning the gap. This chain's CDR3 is CASSYPLASSDNEQFF. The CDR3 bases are TGTGCCAGCAGCTACCCACTAGCATCTTCAGACAATGAGCAGTTCTTC.

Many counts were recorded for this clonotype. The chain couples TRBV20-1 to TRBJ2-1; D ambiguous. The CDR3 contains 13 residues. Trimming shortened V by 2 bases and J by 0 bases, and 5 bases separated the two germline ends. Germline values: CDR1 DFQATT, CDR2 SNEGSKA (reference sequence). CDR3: CSARRPSYNEQFF. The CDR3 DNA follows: TGCAGTGCTAGACGGCCCTCCTACAATGAGCAGTTCTTC.

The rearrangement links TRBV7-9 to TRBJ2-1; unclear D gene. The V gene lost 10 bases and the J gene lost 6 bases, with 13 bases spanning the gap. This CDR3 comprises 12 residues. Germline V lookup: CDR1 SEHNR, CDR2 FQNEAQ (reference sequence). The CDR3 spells CAIPATGNEQFF. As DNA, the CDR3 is TGTGCCATCCCGGCGACGGGCAATGAGCAGTTCTTC. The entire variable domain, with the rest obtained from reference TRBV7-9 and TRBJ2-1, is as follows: DTGVSQNPRHKITKRGQNVTFRCDPISEHNRLYWYRQTLGQGPEFLTYFQNEAQLEKSRLLSDRFSAERPKGSFSTLEIQRTEQGDSAMYLCAIPATGNEQFFGPGTRLTVL.

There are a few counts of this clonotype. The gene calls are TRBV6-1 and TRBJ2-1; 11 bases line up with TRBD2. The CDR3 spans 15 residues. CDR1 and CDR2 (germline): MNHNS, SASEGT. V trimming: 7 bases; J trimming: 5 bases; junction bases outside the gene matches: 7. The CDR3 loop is CASTVLAGVDNEQFF. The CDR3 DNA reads TGTGCCAGCACCGTACTAGCGGGAGTGGACAATGAGCAGTTCTTC.

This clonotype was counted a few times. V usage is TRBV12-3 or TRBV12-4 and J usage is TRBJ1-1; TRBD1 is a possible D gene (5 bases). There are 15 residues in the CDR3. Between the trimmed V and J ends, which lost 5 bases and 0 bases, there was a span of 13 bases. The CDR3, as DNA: TGTGCCAGCAGTATGGACATATTTGTGAACACTGAAGCTTTCTTT. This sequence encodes CASSMDIFVNTEAFF.

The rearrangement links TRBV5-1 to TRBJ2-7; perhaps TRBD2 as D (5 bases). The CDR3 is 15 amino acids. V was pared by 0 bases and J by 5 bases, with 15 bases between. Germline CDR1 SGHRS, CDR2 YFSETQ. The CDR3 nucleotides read TGCGCCAGCAGCTTGGGGAGCGGATCCCCCCACGAGCAGTACTTC. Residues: CASSLGSGSPHEQYF.

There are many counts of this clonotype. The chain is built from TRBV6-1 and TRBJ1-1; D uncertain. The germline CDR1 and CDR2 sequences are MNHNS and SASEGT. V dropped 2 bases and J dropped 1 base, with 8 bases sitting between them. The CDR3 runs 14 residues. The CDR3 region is CASSELGENTEAFF. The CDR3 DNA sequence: TGTGCCAGCAGTGAATTGGGAGAGAACACTGAAGCTTTCTTT.

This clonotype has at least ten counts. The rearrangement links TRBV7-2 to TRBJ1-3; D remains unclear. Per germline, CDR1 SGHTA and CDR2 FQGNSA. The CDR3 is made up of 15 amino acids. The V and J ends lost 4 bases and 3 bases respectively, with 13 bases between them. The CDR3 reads CASSSEGWYGNTIYF. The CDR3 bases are TGTGCCAGCAGCTCGGAAGGGTGGTATGGAAACACCATATATTTT.

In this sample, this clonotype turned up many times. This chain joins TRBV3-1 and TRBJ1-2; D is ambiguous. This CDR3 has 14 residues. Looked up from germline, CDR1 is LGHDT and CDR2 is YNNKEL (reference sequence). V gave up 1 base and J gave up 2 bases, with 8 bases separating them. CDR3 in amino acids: CASSQGSPNYGYTF. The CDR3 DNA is TGTGCCAGCAGCCAAGGGTCACCCAACTATGGCTACACCTTC.

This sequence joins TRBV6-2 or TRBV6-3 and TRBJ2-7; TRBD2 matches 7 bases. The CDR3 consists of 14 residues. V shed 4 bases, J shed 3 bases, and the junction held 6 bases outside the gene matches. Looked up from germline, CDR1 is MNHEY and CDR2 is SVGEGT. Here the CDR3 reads CASSFVGGSYEQYF. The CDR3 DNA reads TGTGCCAGCAGTTTCGTCGGCGGGAGCTACGAGCAGTACTTC.

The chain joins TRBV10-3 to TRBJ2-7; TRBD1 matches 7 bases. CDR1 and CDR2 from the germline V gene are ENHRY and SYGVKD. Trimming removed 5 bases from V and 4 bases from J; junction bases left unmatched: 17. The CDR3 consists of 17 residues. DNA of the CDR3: TGTGCCATCAGTCTAAGCACCGCCGGGACAGCCACTTACGAGCAGTACTTC. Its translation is CAISLSTAGTATYEQYF.

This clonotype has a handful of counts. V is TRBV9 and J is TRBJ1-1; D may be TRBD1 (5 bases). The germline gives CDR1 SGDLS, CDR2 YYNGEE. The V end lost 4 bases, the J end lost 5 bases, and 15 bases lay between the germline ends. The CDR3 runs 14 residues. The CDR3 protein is CASSSPGGSTEAFF. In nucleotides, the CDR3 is TGTGCCAGCAGCTCCCCCGGGGGGTCGACTGAAGCTTTCTTT.

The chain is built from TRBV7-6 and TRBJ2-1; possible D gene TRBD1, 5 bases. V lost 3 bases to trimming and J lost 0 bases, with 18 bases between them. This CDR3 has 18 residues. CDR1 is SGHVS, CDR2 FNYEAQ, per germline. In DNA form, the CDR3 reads TGTGCCAGCAGCTTCATCCCCCCCAGGGTCAGCTCCTACAATGAGCAGTTCTTC. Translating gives CASSFIPPRVSSYNEQFF.

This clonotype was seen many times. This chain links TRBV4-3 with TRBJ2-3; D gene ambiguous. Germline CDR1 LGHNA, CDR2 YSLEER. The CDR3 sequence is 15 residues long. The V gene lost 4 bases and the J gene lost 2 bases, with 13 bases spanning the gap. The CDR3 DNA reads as TGCGCCAGCAGCCCGTGGGCGGATCCCACAGATACGCAGTATTTT. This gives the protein CASSPWADPTDTQYF.

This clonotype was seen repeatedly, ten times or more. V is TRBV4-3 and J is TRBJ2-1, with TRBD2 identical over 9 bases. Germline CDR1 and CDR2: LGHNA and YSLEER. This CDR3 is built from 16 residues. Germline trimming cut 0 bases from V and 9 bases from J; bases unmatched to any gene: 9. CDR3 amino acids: CASSQDSSGILVEQFF. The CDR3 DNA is TGCGCCAGCAGCCAAGATTCTAGCGGGATCTTGGTTGAGCAGTTCTTC.

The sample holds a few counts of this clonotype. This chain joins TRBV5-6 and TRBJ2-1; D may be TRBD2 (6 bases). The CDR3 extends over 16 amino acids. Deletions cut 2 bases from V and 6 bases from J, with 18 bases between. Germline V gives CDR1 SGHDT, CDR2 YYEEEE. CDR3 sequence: CASSFGSGALTNEQFF. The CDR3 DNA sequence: TGTGCCAGCAGCTTCGGTAGCGGAGCGCTTACCAATGAGCAGTTCTTC. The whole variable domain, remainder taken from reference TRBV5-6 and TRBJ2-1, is DAGVTQSPTHLIKTRGQQVTLRCSPKSGHDTVSWYQQALGQGPQFIFQYYEEEERQRGNFPDRFSGHQFPNYSSELNVNALLLGDSALYLCASSFGSGALTNEQFFGPGTRLTVL.

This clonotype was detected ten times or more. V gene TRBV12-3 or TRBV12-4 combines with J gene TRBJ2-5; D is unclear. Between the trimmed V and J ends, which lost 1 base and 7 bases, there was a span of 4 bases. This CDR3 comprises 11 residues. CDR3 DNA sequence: TGTGCCAGCAGTTTAGAGGGGACCCAGTACTTC. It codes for CASSLEGTQYF.

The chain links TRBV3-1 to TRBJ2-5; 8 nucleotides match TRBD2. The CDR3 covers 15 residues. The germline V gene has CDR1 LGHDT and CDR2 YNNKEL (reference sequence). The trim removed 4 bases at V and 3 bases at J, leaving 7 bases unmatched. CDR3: CASSPPGGVKETQYF. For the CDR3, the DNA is TGTGCCAGCAGCCCCCCGGGAGGGGTGAAAGAGACCCAGTACTTC.

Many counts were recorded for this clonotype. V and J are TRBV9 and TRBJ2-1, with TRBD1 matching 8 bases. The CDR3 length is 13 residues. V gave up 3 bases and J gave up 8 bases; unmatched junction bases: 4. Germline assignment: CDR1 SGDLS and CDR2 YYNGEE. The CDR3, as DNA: TGTGCCAGCAGCGCCGGACAGGGTTATGAGCAGTTCTTC. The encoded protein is CASSAGQGYEQFF.

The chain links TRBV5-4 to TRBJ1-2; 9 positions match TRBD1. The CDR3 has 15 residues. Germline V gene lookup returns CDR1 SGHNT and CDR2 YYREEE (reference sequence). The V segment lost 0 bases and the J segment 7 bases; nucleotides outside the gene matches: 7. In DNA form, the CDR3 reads TGTGCCAGCAGCTTGGGTACAGGGGGCGCAGGTGGCTACACCTTC. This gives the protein CASSLGTGGAGGYTF.

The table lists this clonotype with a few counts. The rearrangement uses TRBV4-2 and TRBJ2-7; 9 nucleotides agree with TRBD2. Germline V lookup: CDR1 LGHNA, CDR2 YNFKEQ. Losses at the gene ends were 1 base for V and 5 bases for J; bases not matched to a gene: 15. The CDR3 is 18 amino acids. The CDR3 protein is CASSQVPLRLAGMNEQYF. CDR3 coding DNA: TGTGCCAGCAGCCAAGTCCCCCTGAGGCTAGCGGGAATGAACGAGCAGTACTTC.

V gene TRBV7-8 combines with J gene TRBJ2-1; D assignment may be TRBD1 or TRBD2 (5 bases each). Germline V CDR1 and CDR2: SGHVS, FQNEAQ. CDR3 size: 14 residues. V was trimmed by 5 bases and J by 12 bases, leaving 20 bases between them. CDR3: CASSTPGTWWGQFF. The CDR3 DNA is TGTGCCAGCAGCACCCCCGGGACCTGGTGGGGGCAGTTCTTC.

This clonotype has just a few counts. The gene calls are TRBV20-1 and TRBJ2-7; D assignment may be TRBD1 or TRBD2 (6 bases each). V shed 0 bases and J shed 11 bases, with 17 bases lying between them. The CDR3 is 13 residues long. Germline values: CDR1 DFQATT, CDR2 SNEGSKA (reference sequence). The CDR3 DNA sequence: TGCAGTGCTAGAGATAGGGGGGTAGTAGGGGAGTACTTC. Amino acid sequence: CSARDRGVVGEYF.

CDR3: CASSSPGQGVREQFF. CDR3 DNA sequence: TGCGCCAGCAGCTCCCCGGGACAGGGGGTCCGGGAGCAGTTCTTC. This chain joins TRBV5-1 and TRBJ2-1; 11 bases align to TRBD1. CDR3 length: 15 residues. Germline loops: CDR1 SGHRS, CDR2 YFSETQ. The V and J ends lost 3 bases and 10 bases, in that order; junction bases with no gene match: 9.

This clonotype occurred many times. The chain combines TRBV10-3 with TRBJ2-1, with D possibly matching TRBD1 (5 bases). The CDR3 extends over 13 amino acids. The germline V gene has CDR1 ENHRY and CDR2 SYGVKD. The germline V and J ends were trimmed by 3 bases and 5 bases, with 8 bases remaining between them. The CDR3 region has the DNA TGTGCCATCAGTGATGGCAGGGACAATGAGCAGTTCTTC. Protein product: CAISDGRDNEQFF.

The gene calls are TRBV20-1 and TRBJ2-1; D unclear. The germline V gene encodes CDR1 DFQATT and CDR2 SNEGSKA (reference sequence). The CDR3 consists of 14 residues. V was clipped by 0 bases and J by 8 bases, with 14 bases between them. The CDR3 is CSARDHIQDDEQFF. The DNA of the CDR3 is TGCAGTGCTAGAGATCATATTCAGGACGATGAGCAGTTCTTC.

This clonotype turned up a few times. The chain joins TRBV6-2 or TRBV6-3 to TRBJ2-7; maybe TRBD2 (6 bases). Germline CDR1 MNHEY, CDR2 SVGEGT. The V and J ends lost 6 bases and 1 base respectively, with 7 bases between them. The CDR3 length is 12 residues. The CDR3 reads CASRRGSYEQYF. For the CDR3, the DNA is TGTGCCAGCAGGCGGGGATCCTACGAGCAGTACTTC.

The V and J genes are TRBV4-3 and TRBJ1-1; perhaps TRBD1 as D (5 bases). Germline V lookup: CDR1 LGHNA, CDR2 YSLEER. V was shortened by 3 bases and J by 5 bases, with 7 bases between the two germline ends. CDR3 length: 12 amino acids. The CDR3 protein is CASSHGGTEAFF. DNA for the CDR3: TGCGCCAGCAGCCACGGGGGAACTGAAGCTTTCTTT.